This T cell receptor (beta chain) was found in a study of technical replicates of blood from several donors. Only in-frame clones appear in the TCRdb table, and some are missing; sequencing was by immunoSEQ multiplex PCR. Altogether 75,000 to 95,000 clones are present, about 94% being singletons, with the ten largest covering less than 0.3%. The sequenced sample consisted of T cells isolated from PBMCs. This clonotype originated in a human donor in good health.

The CDR3: CAGNPQGHLGYTF. The CDR3 nucleotides are TGTGCCGGCAACCCACAGGGGCACCTTGGCTACACCTTC. The V call is TRBV30, the J call TRBJ1-2, with TRBD1 identical over 7 bases. There are 13 residues in the CDR3. The germline gives CDR1 GTSNPN, CDR2 SVGIG (reference sequence). With 8 bases clipped from V and 7 bases from J, the junction kept 13 bases outside the gene matches.